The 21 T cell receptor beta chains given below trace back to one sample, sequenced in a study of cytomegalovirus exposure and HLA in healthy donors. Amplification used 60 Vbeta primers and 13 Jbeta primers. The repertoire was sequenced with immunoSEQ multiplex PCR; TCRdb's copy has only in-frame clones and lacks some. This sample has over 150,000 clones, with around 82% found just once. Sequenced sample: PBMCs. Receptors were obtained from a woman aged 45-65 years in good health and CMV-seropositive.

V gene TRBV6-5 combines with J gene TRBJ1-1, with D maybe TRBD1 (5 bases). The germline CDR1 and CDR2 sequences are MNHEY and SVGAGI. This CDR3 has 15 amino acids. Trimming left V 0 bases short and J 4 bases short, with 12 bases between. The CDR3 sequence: CASSYSTVLSTEAFF. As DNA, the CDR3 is TGTGCCAGCAGTTACTCGACAGTCCTGAGCACTGAAGCTTTCTTT.

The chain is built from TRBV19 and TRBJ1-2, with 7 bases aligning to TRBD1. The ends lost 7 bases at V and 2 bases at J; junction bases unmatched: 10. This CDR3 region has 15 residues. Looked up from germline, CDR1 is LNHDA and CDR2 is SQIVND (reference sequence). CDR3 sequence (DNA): TGTGCCAGTACCCGTGAGACAGGGAGGAACTATGGCTACACCTTC. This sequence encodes CASTRETGRNYGYTF.

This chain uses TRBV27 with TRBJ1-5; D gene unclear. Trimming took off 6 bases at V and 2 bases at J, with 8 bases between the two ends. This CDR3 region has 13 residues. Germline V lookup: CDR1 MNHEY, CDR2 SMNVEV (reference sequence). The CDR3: CASRPPGNQPQHF. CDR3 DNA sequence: TGTGCCAGCAGACCCCCGGGCAATCAGCCCCAGCATTTT.

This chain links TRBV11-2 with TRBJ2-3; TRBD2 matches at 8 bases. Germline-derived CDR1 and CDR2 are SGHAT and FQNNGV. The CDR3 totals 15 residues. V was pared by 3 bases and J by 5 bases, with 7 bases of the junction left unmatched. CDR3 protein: CASSFLAGIGDTQYF. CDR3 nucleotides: TGTGCCAGCAGCTTTTTAGCGGGGATAGGAGATACGCAGTATTTT.

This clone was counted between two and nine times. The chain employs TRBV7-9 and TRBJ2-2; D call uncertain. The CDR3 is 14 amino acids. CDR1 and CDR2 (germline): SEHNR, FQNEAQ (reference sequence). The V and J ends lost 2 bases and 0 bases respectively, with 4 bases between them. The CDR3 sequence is CASSLSSNTGELFF. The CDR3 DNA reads TGTGCCAGCAGCTTAAGCTCGAACACCGGGGAGCTGTTTTTT.

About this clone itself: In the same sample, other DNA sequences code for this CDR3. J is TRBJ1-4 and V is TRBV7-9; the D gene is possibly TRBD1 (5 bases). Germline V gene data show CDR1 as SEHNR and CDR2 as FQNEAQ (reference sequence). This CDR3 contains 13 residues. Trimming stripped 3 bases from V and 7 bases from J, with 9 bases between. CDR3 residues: CASSFQGGEKLFF. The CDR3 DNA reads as TGTGCCAGCAGCTTTCAGGGCGGTGAAAAACTGTTTTTT.

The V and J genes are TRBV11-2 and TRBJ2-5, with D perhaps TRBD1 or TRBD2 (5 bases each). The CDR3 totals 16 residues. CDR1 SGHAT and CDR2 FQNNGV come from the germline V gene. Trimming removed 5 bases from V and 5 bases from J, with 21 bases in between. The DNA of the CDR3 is TGTGCCAGCAGCCTAGCAGGGCACTTAATCCTCGAGACCCAGTACTTC. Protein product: CASSLAGHLILETQYF.

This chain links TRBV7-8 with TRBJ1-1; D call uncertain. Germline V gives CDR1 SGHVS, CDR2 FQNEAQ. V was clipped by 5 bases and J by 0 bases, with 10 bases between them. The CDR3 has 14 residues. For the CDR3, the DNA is TGTGCCAGCAGCCCCCAGGCCTTGAACACTGAAGCTTTCTTT. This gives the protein CASSPQALNTEAFF. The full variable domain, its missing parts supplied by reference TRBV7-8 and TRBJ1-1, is GAGVSQSPRYKVAKRGQDVALRCDPISGHVSLFWYQQALGQGPEFLTYFQNEAQLDKSGLPSDRFFAERPEGSVSTLKIQRTQQEDSAVYLCASSPQALNTEAFFGQGTRLTVV.

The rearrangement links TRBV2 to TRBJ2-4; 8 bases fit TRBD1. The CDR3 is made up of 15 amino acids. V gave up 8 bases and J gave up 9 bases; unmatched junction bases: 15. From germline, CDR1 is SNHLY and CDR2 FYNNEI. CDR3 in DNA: TGTGCCAGCCGCCCCAGGGGGCGGGATAGGAGCATTCAGTACTTC. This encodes CASRPRGRDRSIQYF.

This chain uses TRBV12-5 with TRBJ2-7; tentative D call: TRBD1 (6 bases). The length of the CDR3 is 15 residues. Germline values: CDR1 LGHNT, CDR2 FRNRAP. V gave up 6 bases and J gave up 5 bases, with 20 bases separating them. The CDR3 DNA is TGTGCTAGTGGCCAAAGGACAGCTGCCTGGAACGAGCAGTACTTC. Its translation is CASGQRTAAWNEQYF.

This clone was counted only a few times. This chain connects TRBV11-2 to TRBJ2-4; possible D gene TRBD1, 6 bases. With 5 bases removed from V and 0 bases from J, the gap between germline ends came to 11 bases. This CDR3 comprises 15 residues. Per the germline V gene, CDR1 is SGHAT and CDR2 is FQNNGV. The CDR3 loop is CASSRDTGAKNIQYF. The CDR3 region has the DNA TGTGCCAGCAGCCGGGACACCGGAGCCAAAAACATTCAGTACTTC.

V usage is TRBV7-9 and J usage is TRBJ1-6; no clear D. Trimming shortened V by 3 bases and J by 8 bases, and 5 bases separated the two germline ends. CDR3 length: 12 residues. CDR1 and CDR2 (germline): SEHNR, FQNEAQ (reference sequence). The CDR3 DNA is TGTGCCAGCAGCTTGTCCGATTCACCCCTCCACTTT. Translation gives CASSLSDSPLHF.

CDR3 residues: CASSSAGGYYGYTF. The DNA for the CDR3 is TGTGCCAGCAGCTCGGCAGGGGGTTACTATGGCTACACCTTC. The chain has TRBV6-5 and TRBJ1-2, with TRBD1 matching over 7 bases. The CDR3 loop spans 14 amino acids. Germline CDR1 is MNHEY and CDR2 is SVGAGI. V lost 6 bases to trimming and J lost 3 bases; unmatched junction nucleotides: 7.

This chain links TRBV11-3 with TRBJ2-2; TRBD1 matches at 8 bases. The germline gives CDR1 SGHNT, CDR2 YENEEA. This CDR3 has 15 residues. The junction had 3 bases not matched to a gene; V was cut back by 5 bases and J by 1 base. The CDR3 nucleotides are TGTGCCAGCAGCCCCGGGACAGGGAACACCGGGGAGCTGTTTTTT. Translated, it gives CASSPGTGNTGELFF.

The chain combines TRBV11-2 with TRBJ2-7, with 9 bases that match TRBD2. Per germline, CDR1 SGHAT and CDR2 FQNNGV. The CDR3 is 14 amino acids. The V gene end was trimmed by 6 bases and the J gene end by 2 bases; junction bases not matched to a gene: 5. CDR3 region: CASRVSGGPYEQYF. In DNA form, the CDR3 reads TGTGCCAGCAGGGTAAGCGGGGGGCCCTACGAGCAGTACTTC.

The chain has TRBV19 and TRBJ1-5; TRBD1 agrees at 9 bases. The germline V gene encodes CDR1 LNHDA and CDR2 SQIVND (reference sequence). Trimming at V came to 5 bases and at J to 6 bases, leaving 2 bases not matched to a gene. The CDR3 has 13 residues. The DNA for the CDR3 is TGTGCCAGTAGTGGGACAGGGAGTCAGCCCCAGCATTTT. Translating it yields CASSGTGSQPQHF.

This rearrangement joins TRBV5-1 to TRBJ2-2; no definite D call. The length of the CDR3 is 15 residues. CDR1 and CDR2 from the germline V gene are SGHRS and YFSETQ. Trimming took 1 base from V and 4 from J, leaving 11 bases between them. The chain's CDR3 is CASSLTPQFTGELFF. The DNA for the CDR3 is TGCGCCAGCAGCTTGACCCCTCAGTTCACCGGGGAGCTGTTTTTT. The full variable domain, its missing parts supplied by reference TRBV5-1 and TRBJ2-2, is KAGVTQTPRYLIKTRGQQVTLSCSPISGHRSVSWYQQTPGQGLQFLFEYFSETQRNKGNFPGRFSGRQFSNSRSEMNVSTLELGDSALYLCASSLTPQFTGELFFGEGSRLTVL.

The chain's CDR3 is CASSPEVSYTF. CDR3 DNA: TGTGCCAGCAGCCCCGAGGTGTCATACACCTTC. V is TRBV7-9 and J is TRBJ1-2; no firm D call. The CDR3 consists of 11 residues. Per the germline V gene, CDR1 is SEHNR and CDR2 is FQNEAQ (reference sequence). The V and J ends lost 5 bases and 11 bases respectively, with 12 bases between them.

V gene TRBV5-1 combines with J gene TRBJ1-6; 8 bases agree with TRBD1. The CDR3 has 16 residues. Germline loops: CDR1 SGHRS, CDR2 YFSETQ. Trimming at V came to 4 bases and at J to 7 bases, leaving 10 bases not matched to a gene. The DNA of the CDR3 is TGCGCCAGCAGCCTCCACCCGACAGGGGCCAATTCACCCCTCCACTTT. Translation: CASSLHPTGANSPLHF.

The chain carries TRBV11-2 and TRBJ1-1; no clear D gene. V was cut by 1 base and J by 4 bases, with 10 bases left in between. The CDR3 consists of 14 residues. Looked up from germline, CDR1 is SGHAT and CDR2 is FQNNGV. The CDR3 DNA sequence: TGTGCCAGCAGCTTAGGAGGGTTGAGCACTGAAGCTTTCTTT. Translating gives CASSLGGLSTEAFF.

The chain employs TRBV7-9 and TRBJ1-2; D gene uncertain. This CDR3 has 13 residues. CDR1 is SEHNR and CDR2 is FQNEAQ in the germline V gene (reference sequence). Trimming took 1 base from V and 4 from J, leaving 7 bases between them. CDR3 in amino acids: CASSLEHTYGYTF. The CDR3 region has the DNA TGTGCCAGCAGCTTAGAACATACCTATGGCTACACCTTC.